This T cell receptor beta chain derives from a study of blood T cells in healthy people across ages. Germline values: CDR1 SGHKS, CDR2 YYEKEE (reference sequence). This CDR3 comprises 16 residues. Trimming took 6 bases from V and 6 from J; bases not matched to a gene: 15. For the second PCR, which ran for roughly 6 to 12 cycles, a sample-barcoded 5' primer and a J-beta primer mix were used. One entry per CDR3 protein, called by TCRdb with MiXCR from the 5' RACE reads. The table includes about 1.4 million distinct CDR3 sequences, 55% to 75% detected once. The chain uses TRBV5-5 and TRBJ1-5; 7 bases agree with TRBD1. This TCR derives from a man in his late teens or twenties in good health. Sequencing used blood. CDR3 coding DNA: TGTGCCAGCACTCAGGGGGTACAGGGGAGTGGTCAGCCCCAGCATTTT. Translated, it gives CASTQGVQGSGQPQHF.